These T cell receptor beta chains were read from a single sample in a study of T cell responses to AZD1222 COVID-19 vaccine. The repertoire was sequenced with immunoSEQ multiplex PCR; TCRdb's copy has only in-frame clones and lacks some. The data hold 150,000 or so clones, with roughly 93% observed a single time. The specimen comprised peripheral blood, sampled 28 days after the second AZD1222 dose. These receptors were taken from an adult who received the AZD1222 COVID-19 vaccine. CDR3s include the opening cysteine and the closing phenylalanine or tryptophan. The D gene is left open where the match is weak.

d_gene,j_gene,v_gene,CDR3aa
TRBD1,TRBJ1-1,TRBV7-9,CASSSTGRATEAFF
TRBD2,TRBJ2-4,TRBV6-1,CASSEARGSRAKNIQYF
NA,TRBJ1-5,TRBV18,CASSLVGDGNQPQHF
NA,TRBJ2-1,TRBV6-6,CASRNGQYIGDEQFF
NA,TRBJ1-5,TRBV7-9,CASSPQGDSNQPQHF
TRBD1,TRBJ2-7,TRBV6-1,CASSEIAPDRSSYEQYF
TRBD2,TRBJ2-3,TRBV6-5,CASRPGLASTDTQYF
NA,TRBJ2-5,TRBV18,CASSSRQPGHQETQYF
NA,TRBJ1-1,TRBV12-5,CASGLGGRDDEAFF
NA,TRBJ2-7,TRBV3-1/TRBV3-2,CASSQGLPKSYEQYF
NA,TRBJ2-3,TRBV24-1,CATSDSLSISDTQYF
NA,TRBJ2-1,TRBV7-9,CASSLQDSYNEQFF
TRBD2,TRBJ2-2,TRBV7-8,CASSLGFAGAGIGELFF
NA,TRBJ2-3,TRBV7-9,CASSLGRTGSTDTQYF
NA,TRBJ1-2,TRBV6-4,CASSPNANYGYTF
NA,TRBJ1-2,TRBV28,CASTPGGGFGYTF
NA,TRBJ1-1,TRBV4-2,CASSAQGGEAFF
TRBD2,TRBJ2-2,TRBV19,CASIKTSGSPGELFF
TRBD1,TRBJ2-2,TRBV11-2,CASRAFNAGTGGDGELFF
TRBD1,TRBJ1-2,TRBV5-4,CASSAGQGAGGYTF
NA,TRBJ1-2,TRBV5-1,CASSFTGGNYGYTF
NA,TRBJ1-1,TRBV28,CASSGRPPHYTEAFF
NA,TRBJ1-2,TRBV5-1,CASSLTEGVTYGYTF
TRBD1,TRBJ1-4,TRBV20-1,CSASSYRGSTNEKLFF
NA,TRBJ2-1,TRBV6-5,CASSYSLNEQFF